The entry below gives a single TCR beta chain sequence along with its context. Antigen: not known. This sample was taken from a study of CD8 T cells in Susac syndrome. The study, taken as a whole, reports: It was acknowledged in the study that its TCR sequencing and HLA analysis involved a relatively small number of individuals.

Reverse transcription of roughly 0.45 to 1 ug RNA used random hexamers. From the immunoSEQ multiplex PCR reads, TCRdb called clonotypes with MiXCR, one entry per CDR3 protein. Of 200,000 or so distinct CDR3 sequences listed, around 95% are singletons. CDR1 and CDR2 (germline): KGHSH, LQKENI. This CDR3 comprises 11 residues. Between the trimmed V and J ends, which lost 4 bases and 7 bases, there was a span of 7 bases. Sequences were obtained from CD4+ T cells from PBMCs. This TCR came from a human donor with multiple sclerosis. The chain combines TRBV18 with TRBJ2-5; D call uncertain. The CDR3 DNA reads TGTGCCAGCTCACTCCAATTGACCCAGTACTTC. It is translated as CASSLQLTQYF.